The 8 T cell receptor beta chains below come from one sample, sequenced in a study of blood T cells in healthy people across ages. Primers used in a second PCR of about 7 to 11 cycles were a sample-barcoded 5' primer and a J-beta primer mix. MiXCR, applied by TCRdb to the 5' RACE reads, yields one record per CDR3 protein. This sample has around 870,000 distinct CDR3 sequences, with under 35% found just once. Sequencing was performed on blood. These receptor sequences come from a woman aged 80 or older in good health.

J is TRBJ1-1 and V is TRBV19; a possible D gene is TRBD1 (6 bases). The CDR3 extends over 14 amino acids. Between the trimmed V and J ends, which lost 5 bases and 4 bases, there was a span of 14 bases. Per germline, CDR1 LNHDA and CDR2 SQIVND (reference sequence). In DNA form, the CDR3 reads TGTGCCAGTAGTCTCTACAGGGAAGGCACTGAAGCTTTCTTT. It codes for CASSLYREGTEAFF. Combining the CDR3 with reference TRBV19 and TRBJ1-1 gives the whole variable domain DGGITQSPKYLFRKEGQNVTLSCEQNLNHDAMYWYRQDPGQGLRLIYYSQIVNDFQKGDIAEGYSVSREKKESFPLTVTSAQKNPTAFYLCASSLYREGTEAFFGQGTRLTVV.

This clonotype was seen repeatedly, ten times or more. The chain is built from TRBV18 and TRBJ2-7; D perhaps matches TRBD2 (5 bases). Germline values: CDR1 KGHSH, CDR2 LQKENI. The CDR3 length is 12 residues. V was clipped by 2 bases and J by 7 bases, with 9 bases between them. DNA for the CDR3: TGTGCCAGCTCACCATTCGGGGTTGAGCAGTACTTC. As protein: CASSPFGVEQYF. Drawing the rest from reference TRBV18 and TRBJ2-7, the complete variable domain is NAGVMQNPRHLVRRRGQEARLRCSPMKGHSHVYWYRQLPEEGLKFMVYLQKENIIDESGMPKERFSAEFPKEGPSILRIQQVVRGDSAAYFCASSPFGVEQYFGPGTRLTVT.

The gene calls are TRBV7-2 and TRBJ1-4, with 8 bases identical to TRBD1. Trimming cost V 2 bases and J 7 bases; bases outside gene matches: 12. Germline loops: CDR1 SGHTA, CDR2 FQGNSA. This CDR3 comprises 17 residues. The CDR3 DNA sequence: TGTGCCAGCAGCTTAACCGGGACAGGACCCAACGGTGAAAAACTGTTTTTT. Amino acids: CASSLTGTGPNGEKLFF.

This clonotype was picked up a small number of times. V and J are TRBV7-9 and TRBJ2-3; TRBD1 might be the D (6 bases). With 5 bases removed from V and 1 base from J, the gap between germline ends came to 16 bases. This CDR3 contains 16 residues. Germline assignment: CDR1 SEHNR and CDR2 FQNEAQ (reference sequence). The CDR3 loop is CASSRGDRQGTDTQYF. The CDR3 DNA reads TGTGCCAGCAGCAGAGGCGACAGGCAAGGCACAGATACGCAGTATTTT.

There are many counts of this clonotype. Here the CDR3 reads CASSTKVETQYF. For the CDR3, the DNA is TGTGCCAGCAGCACCAAGGTGGAGACCCAGTACTTC. The chain is built from TRBV7-2 and TRBJ2-5; D is unclear. Germline lookup yields CDR1 SGHTA and CDR2 FQGNSA. This CDR3 comprises 12 residues. The V end lost 5 bases, the J end lost 5 bases, and 9 bases lay between the germline ends.

The CDR3 coding sequence is TGTGCCAGCAGTCATGAGGGAGGGGGCTGGGAGACCCAGTACTTC. This translates into CASSHEGGGWETQYF. This chain uses TRBV28 with TRBJ2-5; either TRBD1 or TRBD2 may supply D (7 bases each). CDR3 size: 15 residues. Germline assignment: CDR1 MDHEN and CDR2 SYDVKM. The germline V and J ends were trimmed by 5 bases and 5 bases, with 18 bases remaining between them.

This clonotype has a count of ten or more. The chain joins TRBV5-1 to TRBJ2-5; 7 nucleotides align to TRBD2. This CDR3 has 14 amino acids. V shed 3 bases and J 4 bases; nucleotides not matched to a gene: 6. Germline values: CDR1 SGHRS, CDR2 YFSETQ. CDR3 coding DNA: TGCGCCAGCAGCTCCCGGACTAGTTCAGAGACCCAGTACTTC. Translation gives CASSSRTSSETQYF.

The CDR3 is CSARPRRGGTDGYTF. DNA of the CDR3: TGCAGTGCTAGACCCCGGAGGGGAGGGACGGATGGCTACACCTTC. The chain employs TRBV20-1 and TRBJ1-2; maybe TRBD1 (5 bases). Germline V lookup: CDR1 DFQATT, CDR2 SNEGSKA (reference sequence). The V end was cut by 2 bases, the J end by 6 bases, with 19 bases between. The CDR3 consists of 15 residues.